A selection of T cell receptor beta chains follows, all from one sample in a study of CD8+ T cells in alopecia areata. The repertoire was sequenced with immunoSEQ multiplex PCR; TCRdb's copy has only in-frame clones and lacks some. This table has under 150,000 clones, around 48% appearing once. The specimen was NKG2D-low CD8+ T cells sorted from blood. These receptors all stem from a human donor with alopecia areata. CDR3s include the opening cysteine and the closing phenylalanine or tryptophan. The D gene is left open where the match is weak. Expanded clones get a size class; other rows say once, few or many, or leave the size out.

j_call v_call d_call clone_size cdr3_nt cdr3_aa
TRBJ2-1 TRBV6-1 NA once TGTGCCAGCAGTGAATGGGCACTGGGCACCTACAATGAGCAGTTCTTC CASSEWALGTYNEQFF
TRBJ2-1 TRBV25-1 TRBD1 NA TGTGCCAGCGGCCCGACCGGACAGGGAGGCAATGAGCAGTTCTTC CASGPTGQGGNEQFF
TRBJ2-6 TRBV29-1 NA few TGCAGCGTGGAGACAGGATCTGGGGCCAACGTCCTGACTTTC CSVETGSGANVLTF
TRBJ2-7 TRBV29-1 NA few TGCAGCGTTGAAGAAGAGGCCTACGAGCAGTACTTC CSVEEEAYEQYF
TRBJ2-7 TRBV28 NA NA TGTGCCAGCAGTTTAGGCAGCTCCTACGAGCAGTACTTC CASSLGSSYEQYF
TRBJ2-4 TRBV27 NA few TGTGCCAGCAGTTCGGGGGTTGGCATTCAGTACTTC CASSSGVGIQYF
TRBJ2-4 TRBV5-6 NA NA TGTGCCAGCAGCATGGGAGAAAACATTCAGTACTTC CASSMGENIQYF
TRBJ2-2 TRBV29-1 NA NA TGCAGCGTTGGAGACTCCGGGGAGCTGTTTTTT CSVGDSGELFF
TRBJ2-6 TRBV29-1 NA NA TGCAGCGTTGAAGATAGGCAGGGAAACTCTGGGGCCAACGTCCTGACTTTC CSVEDRQGNSGANVLTF
TRBJ2-7 TRBV4-3 NA NA TGCGCCAGCAGCCAAGGTCTCGGGTACGAGCAGTACTTC CASSQGLGYEQYF
TRBJ2-7 TRBV29-1 NA NA TGCAGCGTTGAAGAACGGGCTTACGAGCAGTACTTC CSVEERAYEQYF
TRBJ2-7 TRBV27 TRBD1 NA TGTGCCAGCAGTTTATTCACCGGGACAGGGGCTTACGAGCAGTACTTC CASSLFTGTGAYEQYF
TRBJ1-1 TRBV29-1 NA NA TGCAGCGTAACCAGGGGCGACACTGAAGCTTTCTTT CSVTRGDTEAFF
TRBJ2-4 TRBV12-5 TRBD1 few TGTGCTAGTGGTTTGAGGCAGGGGGACATTCAGTACTTC CASGLRQGDIQYF
TRBJ1-3 TRBV29-1 NA NA TGCAGCGTTGAAGATTCGGAGCCAGGGGAATCAGGAAACACCATATATTTT CSVEDSEPGESGNTIYF
TRBJ2-3 TRBV5-1 NA NA TGCGCCAGCAGCTTACTTGGGTTAATCGGAGATACGCAGTATTTT CASSLLGLIGDTQYF
TRBJ2-1 TRBV29-1 NA once TGCAGCGTTGATGACGGGGTTGAAAATGAGCAGTTCTTC CSVDDGVENEQFF
TRBJ2-3 TRBV27 NA NA TGTGCCAGCAGTTTATCCGGCGATACGCAGTATTTT CASSLSGDTQYF
TRBJ2-1 TRBV4-3 TRBD2 NA TGCGCCAGCAGCCACTCGAGCGGGGGCAATGAGCAGTTCTTC CASSHSSGGNEQFF
TRBJ2-7 TRBV4-1 NA NA TGCGCCAGCAGCCAAGAGGGGTTCAAGCAGTACTTC CASSQEGFKQYF
TRBJ2-7 TRBV25-1 TRBD2 few TGTGCCAGCAGTCCCTCGGGAGGAAACGAGCAGTACTTC CASSPSGGNEQYF
TRBJ2-3 TRBV27 TRBD2 once TGTGCCAGCACGAAGCGGGGGGAGTTGGATACGCAGTATTTT CASTKRGELDTQYF
TRBJ2-7 TRBV28 NA few TGTGCCAGCATGACGGCGACCTACGAGCAGTACTTC CASMTATYEQYF
TRBJ2-1 TRBV29-1 TRBD2 NA TGCAGCGTTTGGACTAGCGGGAGGGCAGTCTACAATGAGCAGTTCTTC CSVWTSGRAVYNEQFF
TRBJ2-7 TRBV29-1 NA NA TGCAGCGTTGGGTTGTTTGGTACTTACGAGCAGTACTTC CSVGLFGTYEQYF
TRBJ2-1 TRBV6-4 NA NA TGTGCCAGCAGTGACTCGGACAACAATGAGCAGTTCTTC CASSDSDNNEQFF
TRBJ2-7 TRBV29-1 NA few TGCAGCGTTGTCCGGGGTGGCTACGAGCAGTACTTC CSVVRGGYEQYF
TRBJ2-1 TRBV28 TRBD1 NA TGTGCCAGCAGTTTATTGACAGGGGTGGCGTTCTTC CASSLLTGVAFF
TRBJ2-5 TRBV30 NA few TGTGCCTGGAGTGTACGGGCCAGCGGGCAAGAGACCCAGTACTTC CAWSVRASGQETQYF
TRBJ1-1 TRBV5-4 NA NA TGTGCCAGCAGCTTGCGCAGGGAGCACACTGAAGCTTTCTTT CASSLRREHTEAFF
TRBJ2-5 TRBV29-1 NA few TGCAGCGTTTTTACGGAGGAAGAGACCCAGTACTTC CSVFTEEETQYF
TRBJ2-5 TRBV28 NA few TGTGCCAGCAGTCGGCCCCGGGACTCGAACCAAGAGACCCAGTACTTC CASSRPRDSNQETQYF
TRBJ2-3 TRBV15 NA NA TGTGCCACCAGCATTACAGATTTAAGGGCAGATACGCAGTATTTT CATSITDLRADTQYF
TRBJ2-5 TRBV27 NA NA TGTGCCAGCAGTAACGCGGGGACCCAGTACTTC CASSNAGTQYF
TRBJ2-7 TRBV13 NA NA TGTGCCAGCAGCTATGGGGCTTCGAGCGAGCAGTACTTC CASSYGASSEQYF
TRBJ2-1 TRBV9 NA NA TGTGCCAGCAGCGGGATACGGAATGAGCAGTTCTTC CASSGIRNEQFF
TRBJ2-3 TRBV29-1 NA few TGCAGCGGTCTAATACAGGGTTTGACAGATACGCAGTATTTT CSGLIQGLTDTQYF
TRBJ2-5 TRBV2 NA NA TGTGCCAGCAGTTACCAAGAGACCCAGTACTTC CASSYQETQYF
TRBJ1-2 TRBV29-1 TRBD1 NA TGCAGCGTTCACCGGGACAGCGCTTATGGCTACACCTTC CSVHRDSAYGYTF
TRBJ2-7 TRBV29-1 NA NA TGCAGCGTTCTGGACGGGGAGATGGGGGAGCAGTACTTC CSVLDGEMGEQYF
TRBJ2-7 TRBV7-9 NA NA TGTGCCAGCAGTCCGCCCAGGGAGGCCTACGAGCAGTACTTC CASSPPREAYEQYF
TRBJ2-1 TRBV5-6 NA NA TGTGCCAGCAGCCCCGGGACGTACTCCTACAATGAGCAGTTCTTC CASSPGTYSYNEQFF
TRBJ2-4 TRBV30 NA NA TGTGCCTGGAGTGACCTCCTAGCCAAAAACATTCAGTACTTC CAWSDLLAKNIQYF
TRBJ1-1 TRBV27 NA NA TGTGCCAGCATAGCCGGGATGAACACTGAAGCTTTCTTT CASIAGMNTEAFF
TRBJ2-1 TRBV30 TRBD1 NA TGTGCCTGGAGAGGGACAGGGGGGTACAATGAGCAGTTCTTC CAWRGTGGYNEQFF
TRBJ2-7 TRBV29-1 TRBD1 NA TGCAGCGTTGAAGATCCGACAGGGGAGACCTACGAGCAGTACTTC CSVEDPTGETYEQYF
TRBJ2-3 TRBV27 NA NA TGTGCCAGCGGGGCGGATACGCAGTATTTT CASGADTQYF
TRBJ2-2 TRBV29-1 NA NA TGCAGCGTTGATCAGAGGTCCGGGGAGCTGTTTTTT CSVDQRSGELFF
TRBJ1-1 TRBV19 NA NA TGTGCCAGTACCCGGTCCATGAACACTGAAGCTTTCTTT CASTRSMNTEAFF
TRBJ2-3 TRBV29-1 TRBD2 few TGCAGCGTTACGGGACTAGCCTACCCGGGGGGCACAGATACGCAGTATTTT CSVTGLAYPGGTDTQYF
TRBJ2-1 TRBV30 NA few TGTGCCGGGGACATATACAATGAGCAGTTCTTC CAGDIYNEQFF
TRBJ2-2 TRBV28 TRBD2 many TGTGCCAGCCGAGCGGGGGGAGGAGACACCGGGGAGCTGTTTTTT CASRAGGGDTGELFF
TRBJ2-5 TRBV7-9 NA few TGTGCCAGCAGAGACCCAAAAGAGACCCAGTACTTC CASRDPKETQYF
TRBJ2-5 TRBV15 TRBD2 medium-sized TGTGCCACCAGCGCGGGGGGGGACCAAGAGACCCAGTACTTC CATSAGGDQETQYF